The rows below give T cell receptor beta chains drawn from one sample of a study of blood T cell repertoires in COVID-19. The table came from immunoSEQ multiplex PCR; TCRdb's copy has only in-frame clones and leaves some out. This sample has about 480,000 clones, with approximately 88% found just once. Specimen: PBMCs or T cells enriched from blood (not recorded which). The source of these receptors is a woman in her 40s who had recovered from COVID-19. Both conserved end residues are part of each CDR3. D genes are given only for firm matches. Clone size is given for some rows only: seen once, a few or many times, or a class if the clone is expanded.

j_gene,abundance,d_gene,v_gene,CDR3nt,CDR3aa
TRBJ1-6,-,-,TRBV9,TGTGCCAGCAGCGAGACAGGTTATAATTCACCCCTCCACTTT,CASSETGYNSPLHF
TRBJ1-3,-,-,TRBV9,TGTGCCAGCAGCGCTATACCGACCACGGGAGACACCATATATTTT,CASSAIPTTGDTIYF
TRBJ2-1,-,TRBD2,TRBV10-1,TGCGCCAGTTCTATCCTTGACTCCGGGAGGGCGACGGAGCAGTTCTTC,CASSILDSGRATEQFF
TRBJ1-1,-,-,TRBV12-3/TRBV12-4,TGTGCCAGCAGTTTTCGACAGCAATATGAAGCTTTCTTT,CASSFRQQYEAFF
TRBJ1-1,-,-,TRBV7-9,TGTGCCAGCAGCCCTGCGGGGTCCGGGAACACTGAAGCTTTCTTT,CASSPAGSGNTEAFF
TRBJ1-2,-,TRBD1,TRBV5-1,TGCGCCAGCAGCCCCGGGACAGGGGTGCGGTATGGCTACACCTTC,CASSPGTGVRYGYTF
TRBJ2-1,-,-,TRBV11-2,TGTGCCAGCAGCCCGAACCGACTCGTAATTCGACCCAATGAGCAGTTCTTC,CASSPNRLVIRPNEQFF
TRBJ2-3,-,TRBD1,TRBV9,TGTGCCAGCAGCGTAGGGGGTGGGACACAGGGGGTCACAGATACGCAGTATTTT,CASSVGGGTQGVTDTQYF
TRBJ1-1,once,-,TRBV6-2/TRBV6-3,TGTGCCAGCAGTTACGGGGCACGGCGAGGCACTGAAGCTTTCTTT,CASSYGARRGTEAFF
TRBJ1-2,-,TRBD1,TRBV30,TGTGCCTGGAGTGCCGGGACAGGGTATGGCTACACCTTC,CAWSAGTGYGYTF
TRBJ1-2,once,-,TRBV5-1,TGCGCCAGCAGCCTAAGGCGGGACGGCTACACCTTC,CASSLRRDGYTF
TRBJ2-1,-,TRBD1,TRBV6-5,TGTGCCAGCACCCTAGGACAGGGAGCCTACAATGAGCAGTTCTTC,CASTLGQGAYNEQFF
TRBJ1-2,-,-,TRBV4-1,TGCGCCAGCAGCCAAGACCAGGGGAACTATGGCTACACCTTC,CASSQDQGNYGYTF
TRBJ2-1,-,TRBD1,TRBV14,TGTGCCAGCAGCCAACTCAGAAGTCTCGGACAGGTCGTTGAGCAGTTCTTC,CASSQLRSLGQVVEQFF
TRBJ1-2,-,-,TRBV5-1,TGCGCCAGCAGCCCCCATCAGGGGCAGGCGATATCCTATGGCTACACCTTC,CASSPHQGQAISYGYTF
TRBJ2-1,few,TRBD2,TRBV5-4,TGTGCCAGCAGCTTGGATCGGACTAGCGGGAGTCATGAGCAGTTCTTC,CASSLDRTSGSHEQFF
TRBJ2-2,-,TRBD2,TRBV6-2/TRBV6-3,TGTGCCAGCAGTCCGACTAGCGGGAAGACGAACACCGGGGAGCTGTTTTTT,CASSPTSGKTNTGELFF
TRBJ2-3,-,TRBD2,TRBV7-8,TGTGCCAGCAGCTCTTTACTAGCGGGAGTTAAAGCAGATACGCAGTATTTT,CASSSLLAGVKADTQYF
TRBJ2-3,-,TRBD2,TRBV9,TGTGCCAGCAGCGTAGCTCTGTCTAGCGGTGATTTCGGCACAGATACGCAGTATTTT,CASSVALSSGDFGTDTQYF
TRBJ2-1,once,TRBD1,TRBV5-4,TGTGCCAGCAGCCAAGGACAGGGGCAGTTCTTC,CASSQGQGQFF
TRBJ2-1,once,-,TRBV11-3,TGTGCCAGCAGCTGGCAGGGAAGCTCCTACAATGAGCAGTTCTTC,CASSWQGSSYNEQFF
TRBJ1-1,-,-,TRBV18,TGTGCCAGCTCACCGAACATTCAGAACACTGAAGCTTTCTTT,CASSPNIQNTEAFF
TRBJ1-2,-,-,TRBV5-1,TGCGCCAGCAGCTTGGGCCCGGGTAACTATGGCTACACCTTC,CASSLGPGNYGYTF
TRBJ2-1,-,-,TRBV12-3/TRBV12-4,TGTGCCAGCAGCGGTCTTAAAGAGGAGCAGTTCTTC,CASSGLKEEQFF
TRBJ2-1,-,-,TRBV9,TGTGCCAGCAGCGTTCTTAGCGGAACGTACAATGAGCAGTTCTTC,CASSVLSGTYNEQFF
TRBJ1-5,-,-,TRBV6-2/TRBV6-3,TGTGCCAGCAGTTACGGCAGGGTTGGTAATCAGCCCCAGCATTTT,CASSYGRVGNQPQHF
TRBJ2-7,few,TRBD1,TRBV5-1,TGCGCCAGCAGCCCCGGGACAGGGGGCTACGAGCAGTACTTC,CASSPGTGGYEQYF
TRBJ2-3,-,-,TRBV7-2,TGTGCCAGCAGCTTAGGTCTCCTAGTGTCAGATACGCAGTATTTT,CASSLGLLVSDTQYF
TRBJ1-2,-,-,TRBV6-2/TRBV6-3,TGTGCCAGCAGTTACTCGAGCGGGCGCAGCTATGGCTACACCTTC,CASSYSSGRSYGYTF
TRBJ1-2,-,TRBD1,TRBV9,TGTGCCAGCAGCCCCACGGACAGGTTTGGCTACACCTTC,CASSPTDRFGYTF
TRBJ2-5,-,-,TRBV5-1,TGCGCCAGCAGCTCTATTACGTTCCAAGAGACCCAGTACTTC,CASSSITFQETQYF
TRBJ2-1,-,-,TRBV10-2,TGCGCCAGCAGTGACTTCACTAGCAATGAGCAGTTCTTC,CASSDFTSNEQFF
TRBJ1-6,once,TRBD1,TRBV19,TGTGCCAGTACCTGGACAGGGAGCTCCTATAATTCACCCCTCCACTTT,CASTWTGSSYNSPLHF
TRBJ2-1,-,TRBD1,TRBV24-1,TGTGCCACCAGTGACCAGACAGGGCCGGTCGGTGAGCAGTTCTTC,CATSDQTGPVGEQFF
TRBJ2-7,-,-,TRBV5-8,TGTGCCAGCAGCCTGAGCTCCTACGAGCAGTACTTC,CASSLSSYEQYF
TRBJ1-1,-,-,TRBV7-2,TGTGCCAGCAGCTTGGGAGTCATGAACACTGAAGCTTTCTTT,CASSLGVMNTEAFF
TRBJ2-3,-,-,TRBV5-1,TGCGCCAGCAGCAGGGGGGGACTCGCCGACACAGATACGCAGTATTTT,CASSRGGLADTDTQYF